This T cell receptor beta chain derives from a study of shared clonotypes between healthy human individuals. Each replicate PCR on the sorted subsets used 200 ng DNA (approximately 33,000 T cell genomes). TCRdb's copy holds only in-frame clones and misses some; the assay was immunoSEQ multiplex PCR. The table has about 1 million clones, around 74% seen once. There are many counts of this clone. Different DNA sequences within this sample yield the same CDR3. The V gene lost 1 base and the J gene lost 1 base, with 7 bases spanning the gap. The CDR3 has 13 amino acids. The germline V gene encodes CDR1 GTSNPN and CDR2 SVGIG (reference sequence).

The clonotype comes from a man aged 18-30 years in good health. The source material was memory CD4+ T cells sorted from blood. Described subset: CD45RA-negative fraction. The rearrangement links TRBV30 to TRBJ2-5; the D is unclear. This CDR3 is CAWSAGLQETQYF. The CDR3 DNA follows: TGTGCCTGGAGTGCGGGCCTCCAAGAGACCCAGTACTTC.